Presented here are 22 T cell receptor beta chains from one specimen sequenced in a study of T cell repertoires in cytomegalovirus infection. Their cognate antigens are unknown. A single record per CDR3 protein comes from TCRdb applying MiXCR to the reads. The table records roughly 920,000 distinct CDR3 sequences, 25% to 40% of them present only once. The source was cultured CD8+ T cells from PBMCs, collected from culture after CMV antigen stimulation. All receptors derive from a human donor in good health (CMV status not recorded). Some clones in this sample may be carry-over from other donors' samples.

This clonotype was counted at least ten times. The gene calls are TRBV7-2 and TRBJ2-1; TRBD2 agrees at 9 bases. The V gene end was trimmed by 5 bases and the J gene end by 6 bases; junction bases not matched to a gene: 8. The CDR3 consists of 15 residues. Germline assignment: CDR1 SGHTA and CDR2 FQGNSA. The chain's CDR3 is CASSPVAGAFNEQFF. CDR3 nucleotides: TGTGCCAGCAGCCCCGTAGCGGGGGCCTTCAATGAGCAGTTCTTC.

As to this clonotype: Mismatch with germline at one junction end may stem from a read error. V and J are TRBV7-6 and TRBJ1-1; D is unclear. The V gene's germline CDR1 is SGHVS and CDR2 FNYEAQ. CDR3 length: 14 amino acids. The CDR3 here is CTSSPRVKGTEAFF. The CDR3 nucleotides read TGTACCAGCAGCCCCCGGGTGAAGGGCACTGAAGCTTTCTTT.

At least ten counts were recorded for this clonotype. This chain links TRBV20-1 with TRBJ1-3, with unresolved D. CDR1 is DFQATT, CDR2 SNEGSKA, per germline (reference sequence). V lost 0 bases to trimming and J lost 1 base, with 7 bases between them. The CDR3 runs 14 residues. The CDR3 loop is CSARDVYSGNTIYF. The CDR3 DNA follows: TGCAGTGCTAGAGACGTTTATTCTGGAAACACCATATATTTT.

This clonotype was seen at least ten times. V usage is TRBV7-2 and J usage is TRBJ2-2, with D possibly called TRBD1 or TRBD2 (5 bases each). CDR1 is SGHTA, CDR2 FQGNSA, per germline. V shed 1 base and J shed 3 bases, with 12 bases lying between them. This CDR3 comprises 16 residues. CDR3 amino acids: CASSLVPGRHTGELFF. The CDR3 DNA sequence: TGTGCCAGCAGCTTAGTTCCGGGACGGCACACCGGGGAGCTGTTTTTT.

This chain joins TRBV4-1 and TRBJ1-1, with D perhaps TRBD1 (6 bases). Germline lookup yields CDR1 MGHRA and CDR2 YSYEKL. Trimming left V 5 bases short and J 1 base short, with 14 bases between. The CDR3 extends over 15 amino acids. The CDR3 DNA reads TGCGCCAGCAGCTTACACCCGACAGGGAACACTGAAGCTTTCTTT. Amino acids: CASSLHPTGNTEAFF.

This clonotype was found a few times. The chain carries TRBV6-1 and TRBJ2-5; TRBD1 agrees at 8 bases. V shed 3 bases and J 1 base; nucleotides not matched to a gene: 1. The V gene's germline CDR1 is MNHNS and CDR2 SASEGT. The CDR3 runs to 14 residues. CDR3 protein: CASSDGTGQETQYF. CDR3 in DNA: TGTGCCAGCAGTGATGGGACAGGCCAAGAGACCCAGTACTTC.

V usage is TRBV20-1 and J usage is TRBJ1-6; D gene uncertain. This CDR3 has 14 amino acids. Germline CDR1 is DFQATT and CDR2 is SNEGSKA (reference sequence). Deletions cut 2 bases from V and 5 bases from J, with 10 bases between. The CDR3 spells CSARIWQNNSPLHF. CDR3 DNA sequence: TGCAGTGCTAGAATATGGCAGAATAATTCACCCCTCCACTTT.

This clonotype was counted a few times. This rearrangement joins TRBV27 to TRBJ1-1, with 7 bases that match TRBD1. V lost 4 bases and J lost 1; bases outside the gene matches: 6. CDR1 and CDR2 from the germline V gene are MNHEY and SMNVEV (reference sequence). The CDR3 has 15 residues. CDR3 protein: CASSYRGPSNTEAFF. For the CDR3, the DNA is TGTGCCAGCAGTTATAGGGGGCCGTCGAACACTGAAGCTTTCTTT.

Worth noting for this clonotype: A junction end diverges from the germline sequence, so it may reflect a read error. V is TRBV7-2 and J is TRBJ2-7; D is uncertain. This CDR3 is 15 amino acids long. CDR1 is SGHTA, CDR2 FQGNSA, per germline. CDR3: CVSSRSRSSSYEQYF. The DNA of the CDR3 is TGTGTCAGCAGCAGATCTCGCAGCAGCTCCTACGAGCAGTACTTC.

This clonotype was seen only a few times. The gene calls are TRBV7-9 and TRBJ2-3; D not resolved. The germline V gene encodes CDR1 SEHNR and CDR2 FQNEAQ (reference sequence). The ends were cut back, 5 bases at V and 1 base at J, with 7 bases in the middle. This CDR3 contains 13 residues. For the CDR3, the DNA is TGTGCCAGCAGCGGATCTGGCACAGATACGCAGTATTTT. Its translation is CASSGSGTDTQYF.

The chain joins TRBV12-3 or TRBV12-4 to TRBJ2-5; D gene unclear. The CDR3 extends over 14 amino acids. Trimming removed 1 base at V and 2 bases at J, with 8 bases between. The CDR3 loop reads CASSLEDAQETQYF. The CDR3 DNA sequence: TGTGCCAGCAGTTTAGAGGACGCACAAGAGACCCAGTACTTC.

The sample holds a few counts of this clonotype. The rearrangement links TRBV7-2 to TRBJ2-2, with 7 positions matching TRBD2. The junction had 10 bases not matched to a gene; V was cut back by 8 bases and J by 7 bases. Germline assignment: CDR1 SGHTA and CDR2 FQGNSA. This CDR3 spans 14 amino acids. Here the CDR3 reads CASSRPGEGGELFF. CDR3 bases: TGTGCCAGCTCCCGTCCGGGGGAGGGCGGGGAGCTGTTTTTT.

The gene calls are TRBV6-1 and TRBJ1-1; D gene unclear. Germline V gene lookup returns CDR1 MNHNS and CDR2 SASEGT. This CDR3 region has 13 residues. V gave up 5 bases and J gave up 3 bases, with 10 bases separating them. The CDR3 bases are TGTGCCAGCAGTACACACGGAGACACTGAAGCTTTCTTT. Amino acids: CASSTHGDTEAFF.

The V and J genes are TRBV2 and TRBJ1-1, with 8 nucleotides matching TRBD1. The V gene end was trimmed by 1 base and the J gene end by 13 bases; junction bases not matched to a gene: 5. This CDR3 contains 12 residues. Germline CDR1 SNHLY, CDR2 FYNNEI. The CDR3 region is CASSEETGAFFF. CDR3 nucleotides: TGTGCCAGCAGTGAAGAGACAGGGGCGTTTTTCTTT. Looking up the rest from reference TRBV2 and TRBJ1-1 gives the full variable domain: EPEVTQTPSHQVTQMGQEVILRCVPISNHLYFYWYRQILGQKVEFLVSFYNNEISEKSEIFDDQFSVERPDGSNFTLKIRSTKLEDSAMYFCASSEETGAFFFGQGTRLTVV.

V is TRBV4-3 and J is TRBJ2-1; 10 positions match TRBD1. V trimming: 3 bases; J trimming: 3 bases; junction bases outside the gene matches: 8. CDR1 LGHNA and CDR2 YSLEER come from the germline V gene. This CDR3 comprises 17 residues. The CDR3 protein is CASSHNWGTGDYNEQFF. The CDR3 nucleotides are TGCGCCAGCAGCCACAATTGGGGGACAGGGGACTACAATGAGCAGTTCTTC.

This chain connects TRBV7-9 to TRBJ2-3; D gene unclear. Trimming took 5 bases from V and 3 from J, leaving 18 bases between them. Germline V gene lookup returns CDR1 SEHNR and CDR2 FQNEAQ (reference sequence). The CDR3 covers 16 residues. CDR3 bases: TGTGCCAGCAGCCGCCCGGGCGCGCCGCCAACAGATACGCAGTATTTT. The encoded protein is CASSRPGAPPTDTQYF. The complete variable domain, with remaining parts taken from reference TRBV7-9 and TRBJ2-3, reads DTGVSQNPRHKITKRGQNVTFRCDPISEHNRLYWYRQTLGQGPEFLTYFQNEAQLEKSRLLSDRFSAERPKGSFSTLEIQRTEQGDSAMYLCASSRPGAPPTDTQYFGPGTRLTVL.

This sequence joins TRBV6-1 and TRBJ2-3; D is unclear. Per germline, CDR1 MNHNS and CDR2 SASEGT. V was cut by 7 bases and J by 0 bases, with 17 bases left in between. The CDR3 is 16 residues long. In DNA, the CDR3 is TGTGCCAGCAATCCCCAGGCAGGTTTTAGCACAGATACGCAGTATTTT. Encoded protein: CASNPQAGFSTDTQYF.

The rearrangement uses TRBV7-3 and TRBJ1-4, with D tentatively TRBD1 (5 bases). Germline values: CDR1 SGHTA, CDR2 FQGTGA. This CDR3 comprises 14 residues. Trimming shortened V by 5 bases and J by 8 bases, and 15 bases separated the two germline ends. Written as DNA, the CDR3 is TGTGCCAGCAGCCTCGGGGGTAACAAGGAAAAACTGTTTTTT. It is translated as CASSLGGNKEKLFF.

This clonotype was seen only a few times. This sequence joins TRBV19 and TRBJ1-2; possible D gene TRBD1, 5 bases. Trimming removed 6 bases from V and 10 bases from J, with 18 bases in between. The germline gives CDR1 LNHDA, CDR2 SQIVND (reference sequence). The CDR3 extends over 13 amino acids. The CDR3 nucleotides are TGTGCCAGTAGCCTACTGCCGGGGCAAACCTACACCTTC. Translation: CASSLLPGQTYTF. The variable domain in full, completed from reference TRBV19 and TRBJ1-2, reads DGGITQSPKYLFRKEGQNVTLSCEQNLNHDAMYWYRQDPGQGLRLIYYSQIVNDFQKGDIAEGYSVSREKKESFPLTVTSAQKNPTAFYLCASSLLPGQTYTFGSGTRLTVV.

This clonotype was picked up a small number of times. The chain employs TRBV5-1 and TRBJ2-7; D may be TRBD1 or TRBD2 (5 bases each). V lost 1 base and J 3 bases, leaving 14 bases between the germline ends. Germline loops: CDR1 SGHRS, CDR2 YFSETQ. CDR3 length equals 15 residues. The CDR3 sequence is CASSLSRGRNYEQYF. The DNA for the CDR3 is TGCGCCAGCAGCTTGTCACGGGGACGGAACTACGAGCAGTACTTC.

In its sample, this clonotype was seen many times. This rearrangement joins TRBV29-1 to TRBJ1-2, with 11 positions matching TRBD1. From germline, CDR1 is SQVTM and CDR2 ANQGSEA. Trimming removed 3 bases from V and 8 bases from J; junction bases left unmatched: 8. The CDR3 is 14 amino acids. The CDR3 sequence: CSVEGLGQGEGYTF. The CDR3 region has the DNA TGCAGCGTTGAGGGTCTGGGACAGGGGGAAGGCTACACCTTC.

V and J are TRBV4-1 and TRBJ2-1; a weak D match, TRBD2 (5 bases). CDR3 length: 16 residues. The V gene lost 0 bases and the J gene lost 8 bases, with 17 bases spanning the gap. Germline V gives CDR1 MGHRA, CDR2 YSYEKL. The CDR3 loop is CASSQDGPPLGHEQFF. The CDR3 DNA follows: TGCGCCAGCAGCCAAGATGGGCCCCCACTAGGTCATGAGCAGTTCTTC.